This TCR beta chain was sequenced for a study of technical replicates of blood from several donors. Profiling relied on immunoSEQ multiplex PCR, and the TCRdb table lists in-frame clones only, not all of them. The data show tens of thousands of clones, roughly 96% seen once. The CDR3 has 14 amino acids. Germline V gene lookup returns CDR1 SGHKS and CDR2 YYEKEE (reference sequence). Trimming left V 0 bases short and J 4 bases short, with 11 bases between. This sequence originates from a human donor in good health. The rearrangement joins TRBV5-5 to TRBJ2-7; maybe TRBD1 (6 bases). The sample consisted of T cells isolated from PBMCs. CDR3 amino acids: CASSLEWGPYEQYF. CDR3 DNA sequence: TGTGCCAGCAGCTTGGAGTGGGGGCCGTACGAGCAGTACTTC.